These T cell receptor beta chains were read from a single sample in a study of T-cell reconstitution after alpha-beta-depleted transplantation in children. TCRdb called the PCR reads again in MiXCR, with one record for every CDR3 protein. The sample shows more than 550,000 distinct CDR3 sequences, more than 9% of them seen only once. The source was PBMCs from the stem cell graft donor, collected from the stem cell graft. Receptors were obtained from a human donor who donated a stem cell graft to a child with acute myeloid leukemia. CDR3s include the opening cysteine and the closing phenylalanine or tryptophan. D genes are given only for firm matches. Only part of the rows carry a size: once, few, many, or a class if the clone is expanded.

>TRBJ2-7|few|TRBV5-1|.
CASSLYQASSYEQYF
TGCGCCAGCAGCTTGTATCAAGCCTCTTCCTACGAGCAGTACTTC
>TRBJ2-7|many|TRBV10-3|.
CAIRAGLFSSYEQYF
TGTGCCATCAGAGCCGGACTCTTTAGCTCCTACGAGCAGTACTTC
>TRBJ2-7|few|TRBV29-1|.
CSVAGRIGSYEQYF
TGCAGCGTTGCTGGGCGGATAGGCTCCTACGAGCAGTACTTC
>TRBJ2-1|few|TRBV3-1|TRBD2
CASSPRRTSGGGNEQFF
TGTGCCAGCAGTCCGAGGAGGACTAGCGGGGGCGGGAATGAGCAGTTCTTC
>TRBJ2-1|.|TRBV7-2|TRBD1
CASSPGRGQGYNEQFF
TGTGCCAGCAGCCCAGGGAGGGGACAGGGTTACAATGAGCAGTTCTTC
>TRBJ2-2|.|TRBV6-1|.
CATAPVRGRNPGELFF
TGTGCCACCGCCCCCGTTCGGGGGCGCAACCCCGGGGAGCTGTTTTTT
>TRBJ2-7|few|TRBV5-6|.
CASSLVRDKAYEQYF
TGTGCCAGCAGCTTGGTGCGGGACAAAGCCTACGAGCAGTACTTC
>TRBJ2-1|.|TRBV12-3/TRBV12-4|TRBD1
CASSLTGGGLNEQFF
TGTGCCAGCAGCCTTACAGGGGGCGGACTCAATGAGCAGTTCTTC
>TRBJ1-5|many|TRBV5-1|.
CASSFSSGQPQHF
TGCGCCAGCAGCTTTAGCTCGGGGCAGCCCCAGCATTTT
>TRBJ1-1|many|TRBV28|TRBD1
CASSSTGAVNTEAFF
TGTGCCAGCAGCTCGACAGGGGCCGTGAACACTGAAGCTTTCTTT
>TRBJ2-7|.|TRBV6-1|TRBD2
CASSFGTSGLQYF
TGTGCCAGCAGCTTCGGGACTAGCGGGCTCCAGTACTTC
>TRBJ1-1|.|TRBV7-3|.
CASSPANGRQAEAFF
TGTGCCAGCAGCCCAGCCAATGGCAGGCAGGCTGAAGCTTTCTTT
>TRBJ2-1|many|TRBV12-3/TRBV12-4|.
CASTVYTREQFF
TGTGCCAGCACCGTTTACACCCGGGAGCAGTTCTTC
>TRBJ2-7|few|TRBV12-3/TRBV12-4|TRBD1
CASSLAQGAKEQYF
TGTGCCAGCAGTTTAGCACAGGGGGCGAAGGAGCAGTACTTC
>TRBJ2-2|.|TRBV5-1|.
CASSSDRQNTGELFF
TGCGCCAGCAGCTCAGACAGGCAGAACACCGGGGAGCTGTTTTTT
>TRBJ1-2|few|TRBV28|TRBD1
CALRTGTGFSYGYTF
TGTGCCCTTAGAACCGGGACAGGGTTTAGCTATGGCTACACCTTC
>TRBJ2-3|few|TRBV29-1|TRBD2
CSVVAGGTDTQYF
TGCAGCGTTGTTGCGGGAGGGACAGATACGCAGTATTTT
>TRBJ2-7|few|TRBV7-8|TRBD1
CASRRGQPYEQYF
TGTGCCAGCAGGAGGGGACAGCCCTACGAGCAGTACTTC
>TRBJ1-1|.|TRBV5-1|TRBD1
CASSLARQGASGTEAFF
TGCGCCAGCAGCTTGGCGCGGCAGGGGGCTAGCGGCACTGAAGCTTTCTTT
>TRBJ2-3|few|TRBV24-1|.
CATSDPRADTQYF
TGTGCCACCAGTGATCCCAGGGCAGATACGCAGTATTTT
>TRBJ2-3|few|TRBV7-6|.
CASSLEVRTDTQYF
TGTGCCAGCAGCTTAGAGGTCCGCACAGATACGCAGTATTTT
>TRBJ2-7|.|TRBV5-1|TRBD1
CASSLAGTVLYEQYF
TGCGCCAGCAGCTTGGCAGGGACAGTACTCTACGAGCAGTACTTC
>TRBJ1-2|.|TRBV12-3/TRBV12-4|.
CASSSGPRGGYTF
TGTGCCAGCAGTTCCGGGCCCAGGGGTGGCTACACCTTC
>TRBJ2-7|.|TRBV5-1|TRBD2
CASSLGGGLAASSYEQYF
TGCGCCAGCAGCTTGGGGGGCGGGCTAGCGGCTAGCTCCTACGAGCAGTACTTC
>TRBJ1-5|few|TRBV2|.
CAGGTLNQPQHF
TGTGCCGGGGGAACCCTCAATCAGCCCCAGCATTTT
>TRBJ2-7|.|TRBV20-1|.
CSARLPRPPYEQYF
TGCAGTGCTAGACTCCCGCGCCCCCCCTACGAGCAGTACTTC
>TRBJ2-3|many|TRBV28|.
CATRDSSTDTQYF
TGTGCCACCAGGGACTCTAGCACAGATACGCAGTATTTT
>TRBJ1-1|.|TRBV29-1|.
CSVVTELLEAFF
TGCAGCGTTGTTACGGAGTTACTTGAAGCTTTCTTT
>TRBJ2-2|.|TRBV20-1|TRBD1
CSARAPGGFNTGELFF
TGCAGTGCTAGAGCCCCAGGGGGTTTCAACACCGGGGAGCTGTTTTTT
>TRBJ2-7|many|TRBV7-2|TRBD2
CASSSPGSGKTSYEQYF
TGTGCCAGCAGCTCCCCCGGAAGCGGGAAGACGTCCTACGAGCAGTACTTC
>TRBJ2-1|.|TRBV28|TRBD2
CASSPSGSLRRNEQFF
TGTGCCAGCAGTCCCAGCGGGAGTCTAAGGAGGAATGAGCAGTTCTTC